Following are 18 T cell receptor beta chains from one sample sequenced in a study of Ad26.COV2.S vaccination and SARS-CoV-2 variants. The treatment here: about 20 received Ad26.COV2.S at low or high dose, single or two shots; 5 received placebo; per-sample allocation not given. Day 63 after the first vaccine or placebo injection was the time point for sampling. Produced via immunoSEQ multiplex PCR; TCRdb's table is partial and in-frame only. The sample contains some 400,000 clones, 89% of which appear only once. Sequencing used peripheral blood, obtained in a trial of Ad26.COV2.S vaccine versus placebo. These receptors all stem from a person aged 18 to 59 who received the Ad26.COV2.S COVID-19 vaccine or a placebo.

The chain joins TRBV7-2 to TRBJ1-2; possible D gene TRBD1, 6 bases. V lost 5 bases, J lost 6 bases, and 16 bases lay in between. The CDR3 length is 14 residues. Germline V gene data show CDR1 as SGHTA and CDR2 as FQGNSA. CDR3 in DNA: TGTGCCAGCAGCCTAGAGGCAGGGGTGCATGGCTACACCTTC. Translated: CASSLEAGVHGYTF.

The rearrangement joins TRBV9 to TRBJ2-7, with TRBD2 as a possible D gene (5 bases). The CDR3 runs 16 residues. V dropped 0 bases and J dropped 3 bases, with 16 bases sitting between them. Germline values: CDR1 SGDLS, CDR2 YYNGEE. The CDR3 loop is CASSVGGFDMIYEQYF. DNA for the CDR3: TGTGCCAGCAGCGTAGGAGGGTTTGACATGATCTACGAGCAGTACTTC.

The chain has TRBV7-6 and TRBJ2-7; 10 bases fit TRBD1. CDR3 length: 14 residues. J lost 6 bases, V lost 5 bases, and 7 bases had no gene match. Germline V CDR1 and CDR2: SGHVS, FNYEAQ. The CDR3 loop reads CASSAGTGVSEQYF. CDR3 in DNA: TGTGCCAGCAGCGCCGGGACAGGGGTCTCCGAGCAGTACTTC.

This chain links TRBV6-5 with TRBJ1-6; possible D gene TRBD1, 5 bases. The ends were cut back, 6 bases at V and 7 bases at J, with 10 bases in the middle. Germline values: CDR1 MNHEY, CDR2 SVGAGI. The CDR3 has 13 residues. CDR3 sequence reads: CASRVTGNSPLHF. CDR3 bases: TGTGCCAGCAGAGTCACAGGCAATTCACCCCTCCACTTT.

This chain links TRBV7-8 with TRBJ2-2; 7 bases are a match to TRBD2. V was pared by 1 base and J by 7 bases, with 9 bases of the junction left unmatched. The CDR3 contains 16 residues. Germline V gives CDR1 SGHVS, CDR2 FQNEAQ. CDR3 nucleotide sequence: TGTGCCAGCAGCTTAGGACCGGGAGGACGAATCGGGGAGCTGTTTTTT. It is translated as CASSLGPGGRIGELFF.

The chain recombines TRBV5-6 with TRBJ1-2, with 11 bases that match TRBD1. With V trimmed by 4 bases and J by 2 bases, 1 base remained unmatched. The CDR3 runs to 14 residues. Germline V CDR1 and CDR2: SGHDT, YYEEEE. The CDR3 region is CASSRTGGNYGYTF. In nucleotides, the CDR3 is TGTGCCAGCAGCCGGACAGGGGGCAACTATGGCTACACCTTC.

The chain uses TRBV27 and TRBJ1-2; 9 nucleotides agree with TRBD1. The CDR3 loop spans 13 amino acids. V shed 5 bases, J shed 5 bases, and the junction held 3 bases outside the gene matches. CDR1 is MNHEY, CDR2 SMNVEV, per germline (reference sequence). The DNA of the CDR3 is TGTGCCAGCAGTCGCGACAGGGGGTATGGCTACACCTTC. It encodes CASSRDRGYGYTF.

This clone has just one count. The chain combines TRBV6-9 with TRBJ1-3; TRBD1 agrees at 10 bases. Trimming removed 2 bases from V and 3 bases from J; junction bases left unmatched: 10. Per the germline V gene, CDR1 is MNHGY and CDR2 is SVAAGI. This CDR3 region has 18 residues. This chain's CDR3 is CASSYVRTGGKVGNTIYF. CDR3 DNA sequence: TGTGCCAGCAGTTATGTCAGGACAGGGGGTAAAGTTGGAAACACCATATATTTT.

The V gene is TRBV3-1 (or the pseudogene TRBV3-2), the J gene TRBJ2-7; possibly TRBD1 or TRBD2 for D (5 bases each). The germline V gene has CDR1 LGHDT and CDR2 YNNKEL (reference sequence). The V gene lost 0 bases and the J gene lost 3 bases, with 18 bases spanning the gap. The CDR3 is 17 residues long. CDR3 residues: CASSQDPSGTVYYEQYF. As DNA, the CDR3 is TGTGCCAGCAGCCAAGATCCCTCCGGGACGGTGTACTACGAGCAGTACTTC.

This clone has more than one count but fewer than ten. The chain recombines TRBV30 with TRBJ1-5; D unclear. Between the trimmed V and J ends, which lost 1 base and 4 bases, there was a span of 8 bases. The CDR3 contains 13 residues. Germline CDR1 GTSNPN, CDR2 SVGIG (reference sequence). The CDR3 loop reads CAWSGGENQPQHF. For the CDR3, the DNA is TGTGCCTGGAGTGGGGGTGAGAATCAGCCCCAGCATTTT. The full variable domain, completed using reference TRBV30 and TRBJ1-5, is SQTIHQWPATLVQPVGSPLSLECTVEGTSNPNLYWYRQAAGRGLQLLFYSVGIGQISSEVPQNLSASRPQDRQFILSSKKLLLSDSGFYLCAWSGGENQPQHFGDGTRLSIL.

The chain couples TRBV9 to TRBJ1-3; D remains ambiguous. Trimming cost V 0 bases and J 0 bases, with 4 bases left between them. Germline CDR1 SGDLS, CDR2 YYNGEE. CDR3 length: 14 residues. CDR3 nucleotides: TGTGCCAGCAGCGTAGAGCACTCTGGAAACACCATATATTTT. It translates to CASSVEHSGNTIYF.

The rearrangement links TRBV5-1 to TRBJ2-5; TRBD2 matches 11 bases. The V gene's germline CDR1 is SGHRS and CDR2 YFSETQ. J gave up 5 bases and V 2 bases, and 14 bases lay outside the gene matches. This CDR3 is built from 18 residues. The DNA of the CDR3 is TGCGCCAGCAGCTTAGTTGGACTAGCGGGCCGTGGGAGGGAGACCCAGTACTTC. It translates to CASSLVGLAGRGRETQYF.

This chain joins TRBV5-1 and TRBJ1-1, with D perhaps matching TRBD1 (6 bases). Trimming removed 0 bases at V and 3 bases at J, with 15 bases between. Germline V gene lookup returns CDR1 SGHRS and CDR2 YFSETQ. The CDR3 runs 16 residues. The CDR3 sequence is CASSLGPPDSDTEAFF. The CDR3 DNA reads TGCGCCAGCAGCTTGGGACCTCCGGACAGCGACACTGAAGCTTTCTTT.

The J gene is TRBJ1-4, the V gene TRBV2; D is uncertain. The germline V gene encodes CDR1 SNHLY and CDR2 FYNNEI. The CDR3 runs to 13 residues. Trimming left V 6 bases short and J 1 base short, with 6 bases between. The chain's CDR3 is CASRVLTNEKLFF. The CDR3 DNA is TGTGCCAGCAGAGTTCTAACTAATGAAAAACTGTTTTTT.

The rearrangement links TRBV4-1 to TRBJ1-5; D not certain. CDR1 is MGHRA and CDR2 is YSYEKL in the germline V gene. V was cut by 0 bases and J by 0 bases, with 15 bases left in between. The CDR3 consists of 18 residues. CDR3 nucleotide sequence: TGCGCCAGCAGCCAAGAAGGGAGCGGGCTTCATAGCAATCAGCCCCAGCATTTT. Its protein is CASSQEGSGLHSNQPQHF.

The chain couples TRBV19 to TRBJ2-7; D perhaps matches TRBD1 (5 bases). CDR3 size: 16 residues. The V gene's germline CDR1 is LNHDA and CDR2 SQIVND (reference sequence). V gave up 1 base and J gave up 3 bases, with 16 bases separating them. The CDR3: CASSIVFRSTDYEQYF. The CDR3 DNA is TGTGCCAGTAGTATAGTCTTTCGGTCGACAGACTACGAGCAGTACTTC.

The CDR3 loop reads CASSHETSGRFIYEQYF. Here the CDR3 DNA reads TGTGCCAGCAGCCATGAGACTAGCGGGAGGTTCATATACGAGCAGTACTTC. This chain links TRBV7-9 with TRBJ2-7; TRBD2 matches at 13 bases. With V trimmed by 5 bases and J by 4 bases, 11 bases remained unmatched. Germline lookup yields CDR1 SEHNR and CDR2 FQNEAQ (reference sequence). The length of the CDR3 is 17 residues.

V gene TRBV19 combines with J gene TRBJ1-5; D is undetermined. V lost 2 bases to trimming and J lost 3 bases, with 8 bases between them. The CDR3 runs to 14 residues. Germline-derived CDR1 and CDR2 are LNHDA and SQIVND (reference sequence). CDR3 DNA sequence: TGTGCCAGTAGTATATGGCGGGCCAATCAGCCCCAGCATTTT. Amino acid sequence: CASSIWRANQPQHF.